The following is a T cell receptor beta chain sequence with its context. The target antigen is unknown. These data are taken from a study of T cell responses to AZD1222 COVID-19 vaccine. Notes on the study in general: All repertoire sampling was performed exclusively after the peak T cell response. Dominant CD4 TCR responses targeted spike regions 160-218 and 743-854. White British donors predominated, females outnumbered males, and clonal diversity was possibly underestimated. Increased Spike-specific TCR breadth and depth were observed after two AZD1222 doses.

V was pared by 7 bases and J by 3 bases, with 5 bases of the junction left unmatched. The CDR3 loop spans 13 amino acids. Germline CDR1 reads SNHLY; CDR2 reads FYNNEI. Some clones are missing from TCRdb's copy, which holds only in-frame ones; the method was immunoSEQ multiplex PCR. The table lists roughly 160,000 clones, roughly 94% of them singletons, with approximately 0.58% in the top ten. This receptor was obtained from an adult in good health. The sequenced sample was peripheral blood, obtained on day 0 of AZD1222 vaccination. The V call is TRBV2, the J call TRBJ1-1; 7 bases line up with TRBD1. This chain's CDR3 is CASNDQGDTEAFF. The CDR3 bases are TGTGCCAGCAATGACCAGGGGGACACTGAAGCTTTCTTT.